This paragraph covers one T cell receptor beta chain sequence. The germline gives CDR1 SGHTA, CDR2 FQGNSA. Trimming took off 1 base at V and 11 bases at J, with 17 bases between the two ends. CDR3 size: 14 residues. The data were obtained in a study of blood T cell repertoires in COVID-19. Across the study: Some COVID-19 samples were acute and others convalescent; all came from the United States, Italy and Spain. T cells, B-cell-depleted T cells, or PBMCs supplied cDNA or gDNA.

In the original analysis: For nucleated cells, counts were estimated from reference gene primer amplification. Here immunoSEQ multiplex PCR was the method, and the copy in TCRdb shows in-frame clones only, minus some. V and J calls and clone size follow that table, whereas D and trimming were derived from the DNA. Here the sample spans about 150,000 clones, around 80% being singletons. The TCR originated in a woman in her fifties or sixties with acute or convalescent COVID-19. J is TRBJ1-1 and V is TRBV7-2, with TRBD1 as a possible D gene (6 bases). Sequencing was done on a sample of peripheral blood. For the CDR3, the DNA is TGTGCCAGCAGCTTAGGACAGGCCTGGGGTATGGCTTTCTTT. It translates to CASSLGQAWGMAFF.